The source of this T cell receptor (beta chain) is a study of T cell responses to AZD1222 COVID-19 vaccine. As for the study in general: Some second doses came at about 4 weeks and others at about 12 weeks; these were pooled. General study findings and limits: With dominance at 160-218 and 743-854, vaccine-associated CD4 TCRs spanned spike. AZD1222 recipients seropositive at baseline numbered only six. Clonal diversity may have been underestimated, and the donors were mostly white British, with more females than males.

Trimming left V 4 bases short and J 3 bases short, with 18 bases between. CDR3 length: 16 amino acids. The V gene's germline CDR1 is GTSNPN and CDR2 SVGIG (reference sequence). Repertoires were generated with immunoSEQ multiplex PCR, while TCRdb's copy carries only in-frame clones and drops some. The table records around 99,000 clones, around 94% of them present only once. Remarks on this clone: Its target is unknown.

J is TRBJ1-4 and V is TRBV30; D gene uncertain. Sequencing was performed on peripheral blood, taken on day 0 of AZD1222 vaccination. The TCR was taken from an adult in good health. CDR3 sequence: CAWKSHPPEPNEKLFF. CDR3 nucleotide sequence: TGTGCCTGGAAATCTCATCCCCCGGAGCCTAATGAAAAACTGTTTTTT.